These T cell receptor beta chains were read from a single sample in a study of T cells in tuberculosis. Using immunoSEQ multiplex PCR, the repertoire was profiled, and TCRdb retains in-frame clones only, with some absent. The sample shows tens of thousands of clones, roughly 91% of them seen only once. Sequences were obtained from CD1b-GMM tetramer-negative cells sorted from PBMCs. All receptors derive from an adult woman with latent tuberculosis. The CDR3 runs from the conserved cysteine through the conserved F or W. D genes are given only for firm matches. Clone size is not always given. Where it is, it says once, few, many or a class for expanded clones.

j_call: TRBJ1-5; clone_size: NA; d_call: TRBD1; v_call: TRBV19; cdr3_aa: CASSLMGQGSNQPQHF; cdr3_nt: TGTGCCAGTAGCCTTATGGGACAGGGCAGCAATCAGCCCCAGCATTTT
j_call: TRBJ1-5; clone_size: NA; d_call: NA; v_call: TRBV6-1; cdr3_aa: CASSESRQPQHF; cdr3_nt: TGTGCCAGCAGTGAGAGTCGTCAGCCCCAGCATTTT
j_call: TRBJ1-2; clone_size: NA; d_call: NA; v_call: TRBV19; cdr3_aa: CASSITGSVNYGYTF; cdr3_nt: TGTGCCAGTAGTATAACAGGGAGTGTTAACTATGGCTACACCTTC
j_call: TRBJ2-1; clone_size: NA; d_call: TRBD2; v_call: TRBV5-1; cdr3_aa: CASSSTSGGADEQFF; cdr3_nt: TGCGCCAGCAGCTCCACAAGCGGGGGGGCCGATGAGCAGTTCTTC
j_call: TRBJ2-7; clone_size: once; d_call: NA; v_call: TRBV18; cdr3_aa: CASSPTGQYEQYF; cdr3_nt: TGTGCCAGCTCACCAACAGGGCAATACGAGCAGTACTTC
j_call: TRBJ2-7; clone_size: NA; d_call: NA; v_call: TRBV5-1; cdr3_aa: CASSSTPAQGTYEQYF; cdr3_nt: TGCGCCAGCAGCTCGACCCCCGCACAGGGAACCTACGAGCAGTACTTC
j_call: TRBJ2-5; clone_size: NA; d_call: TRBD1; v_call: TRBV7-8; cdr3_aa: CASSDRGATQYF; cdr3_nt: TGTGCCAGCAGCGACAGGGGTGCGACCCAGTACTTC
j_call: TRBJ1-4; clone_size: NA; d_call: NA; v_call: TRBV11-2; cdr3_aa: CASSPRVRYNEKLFF; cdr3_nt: TGTGCCAGCAGTCCCAGGGTGCGGTATAATGAAAAACTGTTTTTT
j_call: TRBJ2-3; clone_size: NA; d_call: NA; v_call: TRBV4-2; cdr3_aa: CASSQAPRSPTDTQYF; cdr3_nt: TGTGCCAGCAGCCAAGCTCCCCGGAGTCCGACAGATACGCAGTATTTT
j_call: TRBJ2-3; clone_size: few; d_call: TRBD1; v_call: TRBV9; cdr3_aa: CASSVSGGPLTGGTDTQYF; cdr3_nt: TGTGCCAGCAGCGTATCAGGGGGGCCGTTGACAGGGGGCACAGATACGCAGTATTTT
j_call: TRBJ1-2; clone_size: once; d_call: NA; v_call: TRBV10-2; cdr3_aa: CASSVPREGYTF; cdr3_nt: TGCGCCAGCAGTGTCCCGAGAGAAGGCTACACCTTC
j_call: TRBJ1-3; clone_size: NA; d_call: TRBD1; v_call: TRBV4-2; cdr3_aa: CASSQETGTGGDTIYF; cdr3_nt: TGTGCCAGCAGCCAAGAAACCGGGACAGGGGGGGACACCATATATTTT
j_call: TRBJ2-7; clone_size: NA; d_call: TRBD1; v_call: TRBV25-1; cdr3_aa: CASSEWGTGTGEQYF; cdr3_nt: TGTGCCAGCAGTGAATGGGGGACAGGGACAGGCGAGCAGTACTTC
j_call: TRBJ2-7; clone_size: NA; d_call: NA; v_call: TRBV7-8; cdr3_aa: CASSLARLGGHDEQYF; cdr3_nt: TGTGCCAGCAGCTTAGCCCGACTCGGTGGCCATGACGAGCAGTACTTC
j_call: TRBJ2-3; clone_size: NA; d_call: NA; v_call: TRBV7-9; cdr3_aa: CASSLGHRPRTDTQYF; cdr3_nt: TGTGCCAGCAGCTTAGGGCACAGGCCCCGCACAGATACGCAGTATTTT
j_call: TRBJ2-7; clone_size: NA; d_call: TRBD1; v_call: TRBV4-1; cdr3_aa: CASSQGSQGADEQYF; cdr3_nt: TGCGCCAGCAGCCAAGGCTCCCAGGGGGCGGACGAGCAGTACTTC
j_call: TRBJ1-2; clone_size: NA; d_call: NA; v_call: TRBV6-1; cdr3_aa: CASSDIHSPYGYTF; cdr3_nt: TGTGCCAGCAGTGATATTCATAGCCCCTATGGCTACACCTTC
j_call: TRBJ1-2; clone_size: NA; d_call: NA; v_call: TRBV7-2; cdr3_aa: CASSFKGNYGYTF; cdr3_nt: TGTGCCAGCAGCTTTAAGGGGAACTATGGCTACACCTTC
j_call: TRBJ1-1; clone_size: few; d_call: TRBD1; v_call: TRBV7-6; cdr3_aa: CASSLAFLGQGGSEAFF; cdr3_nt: TGTGCCAGCAGCTTAGCTTTCCTAGGACAGGGGGGCTCTGAAGCTTTCTTT
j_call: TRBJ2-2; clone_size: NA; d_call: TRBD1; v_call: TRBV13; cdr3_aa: CASSFGQGTTGELFF; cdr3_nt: TGTGCCAGCAGCTTCGGACAGGGAACCACCGGGGAGCTGTTTTTT
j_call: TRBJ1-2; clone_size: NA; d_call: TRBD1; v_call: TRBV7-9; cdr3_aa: CASRGGQVNGYTF; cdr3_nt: TGTGCCAGCAGGGGGGGACAGGTCAATGGCTACACCTTC
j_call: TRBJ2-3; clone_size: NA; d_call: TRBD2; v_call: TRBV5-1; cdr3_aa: CASSLGTSGGYTDTQYF; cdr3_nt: TGCGCCAGCAGCTTGGGGACTAGCGGGGGATACACAGATACGCAGTATTTT
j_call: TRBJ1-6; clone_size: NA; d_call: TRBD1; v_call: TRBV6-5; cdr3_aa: CASSRQGSPLHF; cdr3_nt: TGTGCCAGCAGTCGACAGGGGTCACCCCTCCACTTT